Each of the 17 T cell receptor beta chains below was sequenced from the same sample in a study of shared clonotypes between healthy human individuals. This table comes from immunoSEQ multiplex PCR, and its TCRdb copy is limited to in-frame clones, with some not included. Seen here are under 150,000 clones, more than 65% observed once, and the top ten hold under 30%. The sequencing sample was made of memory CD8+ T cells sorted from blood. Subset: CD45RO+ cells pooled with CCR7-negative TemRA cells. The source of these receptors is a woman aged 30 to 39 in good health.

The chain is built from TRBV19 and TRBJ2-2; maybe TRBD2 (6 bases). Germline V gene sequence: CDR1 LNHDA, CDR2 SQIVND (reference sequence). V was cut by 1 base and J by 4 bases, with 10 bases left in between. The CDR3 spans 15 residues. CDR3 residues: CASSIAGEVTGELFF. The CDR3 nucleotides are TGTGCCAGTAGTATAGCGGGAGAGGTCACCGGGGAGCTGTTTTTT.

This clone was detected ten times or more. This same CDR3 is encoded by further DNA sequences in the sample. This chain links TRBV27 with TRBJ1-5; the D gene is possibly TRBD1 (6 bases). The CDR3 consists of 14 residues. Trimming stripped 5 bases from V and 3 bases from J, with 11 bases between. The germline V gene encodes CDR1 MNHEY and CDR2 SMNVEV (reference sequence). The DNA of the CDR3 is TGTGCCAGCAGTAGGGGGGCTGACAATCAGCCCCAGCATTTT. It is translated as CASSRGADNQPQHF.

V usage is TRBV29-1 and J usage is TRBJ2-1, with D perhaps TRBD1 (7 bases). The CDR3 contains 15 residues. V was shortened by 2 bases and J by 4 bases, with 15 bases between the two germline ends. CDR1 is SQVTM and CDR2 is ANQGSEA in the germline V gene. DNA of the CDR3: TGCAGCGTTGAAAGGGGGGACAGACAGTACAATGAGCAGTTCTTC. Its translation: CSVERGDRQYNEQFF.

As DNA, the CDR3 is TGTGCCAGCACCCCCCCAGGGTCCTACACAGATACGCAGTATTTT. It translates to CASTPPGSYTDTQYF. V gene TRBV27 combines with J gene TRBJ2-3; tentatively, D is TRBD1 (5 bases). V shed 7 bases and J shed 2 bases, with 16 bases lying between them. Germline V gene lookup returns CDR1 MNHEY and CDR2 SMNVEV (reference sequence). This CDR3 spans 15 amino acids.

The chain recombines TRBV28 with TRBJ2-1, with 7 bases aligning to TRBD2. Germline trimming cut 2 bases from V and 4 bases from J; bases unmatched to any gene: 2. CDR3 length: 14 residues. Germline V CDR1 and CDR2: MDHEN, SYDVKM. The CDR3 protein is CASSLAGAYNEQFF. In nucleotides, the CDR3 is TGTGCCAGCAGTTTAGCGGGAGCTTACAATGAGCAGTTCTTC.

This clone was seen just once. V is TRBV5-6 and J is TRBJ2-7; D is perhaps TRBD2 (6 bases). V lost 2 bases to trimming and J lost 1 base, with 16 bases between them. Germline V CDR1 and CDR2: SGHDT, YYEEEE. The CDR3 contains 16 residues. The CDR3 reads CASSLLAGTISYEQYF. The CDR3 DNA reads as TGTGCCAGCAGCTTACTAGCCGGGACGATTTCCTACGAGCAGTACTTC.

The CDR3 loop reads CAIWGPDRMGYEQYF. CDR3 coding DNA: TGCGCCATTTGGGGGCCGGACAGGATGGGGTACGAGCAGTACTTC. The chain joins TRBV10-2 to TRBJ2-7, with 7 bases aligning to TRBD1. This CDR3 contains 15 residues. CDR1 and CDR2 (germline): WSHSY, SAAADI. J gave up 4 bases and V 10 bases, and 16 bases lay outside the gene matches.

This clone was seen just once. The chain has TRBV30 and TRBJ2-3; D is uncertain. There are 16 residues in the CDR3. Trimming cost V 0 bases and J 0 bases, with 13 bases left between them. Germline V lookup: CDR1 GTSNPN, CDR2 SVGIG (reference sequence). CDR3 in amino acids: CAWSVARGGSTDTQYF. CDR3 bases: TGTGCCTGGAGTGTGGCTCGCGGTGGTAGCACAGATACGCAGTATTTT.

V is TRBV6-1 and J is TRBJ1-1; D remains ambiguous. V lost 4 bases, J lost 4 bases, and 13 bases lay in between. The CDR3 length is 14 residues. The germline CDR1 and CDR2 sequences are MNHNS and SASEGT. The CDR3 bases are TGTGCCAGCAGTGCAGGCGTGGAGAGCACTGAAGCTTTCTTT. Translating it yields CASSAGVESTEAFF.

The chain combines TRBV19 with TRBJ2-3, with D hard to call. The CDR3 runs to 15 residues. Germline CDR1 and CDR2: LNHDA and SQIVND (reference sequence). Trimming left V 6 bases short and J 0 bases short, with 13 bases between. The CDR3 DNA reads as TGTGCCAGTAGCCAGATTACATATAGCACAGATACGCAGTATTTT. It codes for CASSQITYSTDTQYF.

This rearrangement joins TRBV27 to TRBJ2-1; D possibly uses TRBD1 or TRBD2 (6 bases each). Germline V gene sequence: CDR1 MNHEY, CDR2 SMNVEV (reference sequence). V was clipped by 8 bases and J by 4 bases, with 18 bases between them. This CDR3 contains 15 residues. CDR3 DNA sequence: TGTGCCAGCGCCACGAGGGGGGTTCGATACAATGAGCAGTTCTTC. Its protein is CASATRGVRYNEQFF.

In nucleotides, the CDR3 is TGTGCCAGCAGCAAAGCGCAAGGTGGTGAGCAGTTCTTC. As protein: CASSKAQGGEQFF. The rearrangement uses TRBV21-1 and TRBJ2-1. TRBV21-1 constitutes a pseudogene. This CDR3 has 13 residues.

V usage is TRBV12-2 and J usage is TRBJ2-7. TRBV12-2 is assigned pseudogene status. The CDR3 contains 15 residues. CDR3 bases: TGTGCAAGTCGCCCCCTTAATGGGGATCCCTACGAGCAGTACTTC. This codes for CASRPLNGDPYEQYF.

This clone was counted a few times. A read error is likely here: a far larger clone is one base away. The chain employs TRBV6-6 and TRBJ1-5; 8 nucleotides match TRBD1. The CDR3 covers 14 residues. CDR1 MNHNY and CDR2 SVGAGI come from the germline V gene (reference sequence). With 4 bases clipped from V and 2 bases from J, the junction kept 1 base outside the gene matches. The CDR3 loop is CASSLTGGNQPQHF. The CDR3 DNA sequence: TGTGCCAGCAGTTTGACAGGGGGCAATCAGCCCCAGCATTTT.

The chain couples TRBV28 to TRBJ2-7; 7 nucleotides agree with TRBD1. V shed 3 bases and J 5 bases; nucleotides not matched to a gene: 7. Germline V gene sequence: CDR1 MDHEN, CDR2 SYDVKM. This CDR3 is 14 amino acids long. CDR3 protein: CASSFQGVIDEQYF. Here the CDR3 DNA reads TGTGCCAGCAGTTTCCAGGGGGTGATCGACGAGCAGTACTTC.

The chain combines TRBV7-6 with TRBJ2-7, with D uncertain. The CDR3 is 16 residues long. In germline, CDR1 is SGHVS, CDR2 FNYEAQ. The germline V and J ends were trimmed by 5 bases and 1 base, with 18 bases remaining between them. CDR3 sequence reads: CASSQDDASPSYEQYF. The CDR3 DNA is TGTGCCAGCAGCCAAGATGATGCGTCCCCTTCCTACGAGCAGTACTTC.

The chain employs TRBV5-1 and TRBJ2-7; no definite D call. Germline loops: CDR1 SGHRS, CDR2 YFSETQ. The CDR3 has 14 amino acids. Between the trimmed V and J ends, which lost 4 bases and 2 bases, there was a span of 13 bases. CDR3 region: CASSPLRTTYEQYF. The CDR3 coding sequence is TGCGCCAGCAGCCCCCTGAGAACCACCTACGAGCAGTACTTC.